This section outlines one TCR beta chain sequence together with its context. The data originate from a study of shared clonotypes between healthy human individuals. Clones were read by immunoSEQ multiplex PCR, and TCRdb kept only the in-frame ones, dropping some. The data hold approximately 2,200,000 clones, with around 93% observed a single time. Only CD45RO-negative cells positively selected for CCR7 counted as naive CD8 cells, so terminally differentiated effector memory CD45RA+ cells were excluded. V dropped 6 bases and J dropped 2 bases, with 11 bases sitting between them. The CDR3 runs 13 residues. Per the germline V gene, CDR1 is MNHNY and CDR2 is SVGAGI (reference sequence).

The specimen was naive CD8+ T cells from PBMCs. This TCR was sampled from a man aged 18 to 35 in good health. Some clones in this sample may be carry-over from other donors' samples. The chain joins TRBV6-6 to TRBJ2-7; D unclear. CDR3 sequence: CASRPDGPYEQYF. CDR3 in DNA: TGTGCCAGCAGGCCCGACGGTCCCTACGAGCAGTACTTC.